Sequencing of this T cell receptor beta chain was carried out in a study of neurological immune-mediated disorders. The authors produced cDNA by 5'RACE using 10-nucleotide random UMIs. TCRdb processed the 5' RACE reads anew with MiXCR; each CDR3 protein has one entry. This sample has tens of thousands of distinct CDR3 sequences, with 12% to 15% found just once. This clonotype appeared many times. The time point: longitudinal time-point 1 (baseline). Stored at -80 C, 2 million PBMCs were the source of the unsorted libraries. The V segment lost 0 bases and the J segment 9 bases; nucleotides outside the gene matches: 8. This CDR3 has 16 amino acids. Germline V lookup: CDR1 LGHDT, CDR2 YNNKEL (reference sequence).

Input material: PBMCs. This TCR came from a female donor with HTLV-1-associated myelopathy (HAM/TSP). This chain joins TRBV3-1 and TRBJ1-6; 7 bases match TRBD1. The CDR3 loop reads CASSQDVAGGSSPLHF. The CDR3 DNA follows: TGTGCCAGCAGCCAAGATGTCGCAGGGGGTAGTTCACCCCTCCACTTT. Full variable domain (remainder filled in from reference TRBV3-1 and TRBJ1-6): DTAVSQTPKYLVTQMGNDKSIKCEQNLGHDTMYWYKQDSKKFLKIMFSYNNKELIINETVPNRFSPKSPDKAHLNLHINSLELGDSAVYFCASSQDVAGGSSPLHFGNGTRLTVT.